The clone carrying this T cell receptor beta chain was counted a few times. Antigen unknown. The CDR3 totals 14 residues. V lost 4 bases to trimming and J lost 6 bases; unmatched junction nucleotides: 9. Looked up from germline, CDR1 is SGHRS and CDR2 is YFSETQ. The entry originates in a study of early T cells in non-severe SARS-CoV-2 infection. Turning to the study itself: The sequenced material was bulk RNA from unsorted whole blood, and its chains were unpaired. Overall study results and limits: Matches to VDJdb favored anti-spike CD8 responses and missed private and CD4 specificities.

Attachment of unique molecular identifiers was made to individual cDNA molecules. TCRdb processed the 5' RACE reads anew with MiXCR; each CDR3 protein has one entry. The profile shows over 50,000 distinct CDR3 sequences, 8% to 10% of them singletons. The chain couples TRBV5-1 to TRBJ1-2; 7 nucleotides line up with TRBD1. This receptor was identified in an adult who was a healthcare worker with PCR-confirmed SARS-CoV-2 infection or an uninfected control (not recorded which). Sequenced sample: whole blood. The CDR3 nucleotides read TGCGCCAGCAGCGGAGCGGGACAGCGAGATGGCTACACCTTC. Protein: CASSGAGQRDGYTF.